This record looks at one T cell receptor beta chain sequence and its context. The source of the sample is a study of CD8 T cells in Susac syndrome. Study-wide context: At blood draw, Susac syndrome patients were therapy-naive, on corticosteroids, or on intravenous immunoglobulin alone.

Negative isolation yielded the CD8+ and CD4+ T cells, while FACS enriched the TEMRA cells. RNA totalling about 0.45 to 1 ug underwent reverse transcription with random hexamers. Amplification of TCR beta CDR3 by immunoSEQ multiplex PCR spanned 54 Vbeta and 13 Jbeta. MiXCR, applied by TCRdb to the immunoSEQ multiplex PCR reads, yields one record per CDR3 protein. The table shows about 190,000 distinct CDR3 sequences, with 95% occurring only once. Sequencing was performed on CD8+ T cells from PBMCs. This TCR came from a human donor with Susac syndrome.

CDR3 in amino acids: CSARGHSSNEKLFF. For the CDR3, the DNA is TGCAGTGCTAGGGGGCACAGCTCTAATGAAAAACTGTTTTTT. The J gene is TRBJ1-4, the V gene TRBV20-1, with a weak D call TRBD1 (5 bases). Germline loops: CDR1 DFQATT, CDR2 SNEGSKA (reference sequence). CDR3 length: 14 residues. With 3 bases removed from V and 3 bases from J, the gap between germline ends came to 11 bases.